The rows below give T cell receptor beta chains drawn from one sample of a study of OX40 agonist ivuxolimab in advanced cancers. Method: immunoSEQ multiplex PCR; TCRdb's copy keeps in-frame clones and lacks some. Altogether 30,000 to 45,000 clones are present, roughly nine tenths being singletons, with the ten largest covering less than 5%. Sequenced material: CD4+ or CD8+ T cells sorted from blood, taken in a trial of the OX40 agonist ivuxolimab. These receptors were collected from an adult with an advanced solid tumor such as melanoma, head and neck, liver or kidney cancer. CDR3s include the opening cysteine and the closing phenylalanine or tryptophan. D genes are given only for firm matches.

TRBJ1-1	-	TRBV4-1	TGCGCCAGCAGGAGGGTTAAGGAGAACACTGAAGCTTTCTTT	CASRRVKENTEAFF
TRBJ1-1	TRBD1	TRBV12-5	TGTGCTAGTGGTTTGAGCCCACGGACAGGAGTGCTTTGGACTGAAGCTTTCTTT	CASGLSPRTGVLWTEAFF
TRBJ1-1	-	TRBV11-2	TGTGCCAGCAGCTTCCTCGACGGATGGGGACGGGCGAACACTGAAGCTTTCTTT	CASSFLDGWGRANTEAFF
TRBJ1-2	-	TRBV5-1	TGCGCCAGCAGCTCGGGAGAAGGGTTCGGCTACACCTTC	CASSSGEGFGYTF
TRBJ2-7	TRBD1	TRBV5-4	TGTGCCAGCAGCTTGTGGGACAGGGGTTACGAGCAGTACTTC	CASSLWDRGYEQYF
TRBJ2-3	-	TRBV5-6	TGTGCCAGCAGCTTGGGGTGGGGGCCTAGCGGCACAGATACGCAGTATTTT	CASSLGWGPSGTDTQYF
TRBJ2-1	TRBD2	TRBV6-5	TGTGCCAGCAGTTATGTAGCGGGAGGGAACAATGAGCAGTTCTTC	CASSYVAGGNNEQFF
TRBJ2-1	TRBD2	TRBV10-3	TGTGCCATCAGTGAGCGTTCGGCGGGGGGGTTCCATGAGCAGTTCTTC	CAISERSAGGFHEQFF
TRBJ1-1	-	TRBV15	TGTGCCACCAGCAGACCGCCGGCCAGCAACACTGAAGCTTTCTTT	CATSRPPASNTEAFF
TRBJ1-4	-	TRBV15	TGTGCCACCAGCAGCCGACAACGTAATGAAAAACTGTTTTTT	CATSSRQRNEKLFF